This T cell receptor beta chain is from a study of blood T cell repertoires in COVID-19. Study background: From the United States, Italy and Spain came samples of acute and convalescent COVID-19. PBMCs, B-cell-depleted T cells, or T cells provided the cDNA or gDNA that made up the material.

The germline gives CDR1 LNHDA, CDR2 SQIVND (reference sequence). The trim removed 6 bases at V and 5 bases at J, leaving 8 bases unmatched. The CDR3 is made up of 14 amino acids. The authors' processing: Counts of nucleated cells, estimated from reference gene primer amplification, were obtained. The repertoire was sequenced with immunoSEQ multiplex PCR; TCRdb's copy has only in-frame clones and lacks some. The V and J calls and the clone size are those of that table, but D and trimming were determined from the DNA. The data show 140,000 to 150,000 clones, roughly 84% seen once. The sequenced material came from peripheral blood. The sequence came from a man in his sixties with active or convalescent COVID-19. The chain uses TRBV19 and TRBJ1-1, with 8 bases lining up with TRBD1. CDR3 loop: CASRKQGAWTEAFF. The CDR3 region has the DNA TGTGCCAGTAGGAAGCAGGGGGCTTGGACTGAAGCTTTCTTT.